This T cell receptor (beta chain) was captured by sequencing in a study of T cell clusters in autoimmune cytopenias. Multiplex touch-down PCR amplified TRB using TRB-A and TRB-B pools in one tube. TCRdb reprocessed the multiplex PCR reads; each CDR3 protein has one entry and no DNA is given. This sample's table has about 6,000 distinct CDR3 sequences. TRB was amplified from 250 ng of peripheral blood genomic DNA per sample. Germline CDR1 DFQATT, CDR2 SNEGSKA (reference sequence). The CDR3 extends over 15 amino acids. These sequences were also reported in another study, on T cell repertoires in aging, cancer and after chemotherapy.

The sample was peripheral blood. This chain joins TRBV20-1 and TRBJ2-3; TCRdb outputs TRBD2, but without DNA this stays unchecked. This receptor was obtained from a human donor in good health. The CDR3 reads CSASFGLAGRDTQYF.